This entry describes one TCR beta chain. This entry comes from a study of blood T cell repertoires in COVID-19. Background on the study: Acute-phase and convalescent COVID-19 samples originated in the United States, Italy and Spain. T cells, B-cell-depleted T cells, or PBMCs provided the cDNA or gDNA that served as material.

Authors' data handling: From reference gene primer amplification, estimates of nucleated cell counts were derived. TCRdb's table, derived via immunoSEQ multiplex PCR, lists solely in-frame clones and lacks some. V and J calls and clone size come straight from that table; D and trimming were deduced from the DNA. Of 150,000 to 200,000 clones in the sample, around 84% were seen once. Germline CDR1 and CDR2: MGHRA and YSYEKL. The CDR3 loop spans 18 amino acids. The J segment lost 0 bases and the V segment lost 4 bases, leaving 8 bases of the junction unmatched. Sequenced input: peripheral blood. The chain joins TRBV4-1 to TRBJ1-6; 8 nucleotides align to TRBD1. The source is a woman of 80 years or more with acute or convalescent COVID-19. CDR3 DNA: TGCGCCAGCAGCCGAGGGACAGGAGCCAACTCCTATAATTCACCCCTCCACTTT. Encoded protein: CASSRGTGANSYNSPLHF.